The clone carrying this T cell receptor (beta chain) was detected many times. For CDR3 and TCR beta VDJ profiling, genomic DNA was the template used. MiXCR was run by TCRdb on the reads, yielding one entry per CDR3 protein. This table holds 400,000 to 450,000 distinct CDR3 sequences, 65% to 80% found once. This sample stems from a study of CD8+CD57+ T cells in acquired aplastic anemia. The V gene lost 5 bases and the J gene lost 5 bases, with 18 bases spanning the gap. CDR1 SGHTA and CDR2 FQGNSA come from the germline V gene. The CDR3 length is 15 residues. V and J are TRBV7-2 and TRBJ2-5; TRBD2 might be the D (6 bases). The sample taken for sequencing was sorted CD4+, CD8+, or CD8+CD57+ T cells (not recorded which) from PBMCs. The sequence was collected from a human donor in good health, serving as a control. The CDR3 is CASSPARGLGETQYF. In nucleotides, the CDR3 is TGTGCCAGCAGCCCTGCACGGGGGTTGGGGGAGACCCAGTACTTC.